Below, one T cell receptor (beta chain) is given with its context. Trimming shortened V by 6 bases and J by 2 bases, and 11 bases separated the two germline ends. The CDR3 length is 13 residues. Germline-derived CDR1 and CDR2 are LNHDA and SQIVND (reference sequence). This entry comes from a study of OX40 agonist ivuxolimab in advanced cancers. Here immunoSEQ multiplex PCR was the method, and the copy in TCRdb shows in-frame clones only, minus some. Among some 33,000 clones, approximately 84% were seen once, and the ten largest hold roughly 21%. This sample comprised CD4+ or CD8+ T cells sorted from blood, obtained in a trial of the OX40 agonist ivuxolimab. V gene TRBV19 combines with J gene TRBJ2-7; D remains unclear. This receptor was obtained from an adult with an advanced solid tumor such as melanoma, head and neck, liver or kidney cancer. CDR3 loop: CASSPSVPYEQYF. CDR3 sequence (DNA): TGTGCCAGTAGCCCCTCGGTCCCCTACGAGCAGTACTTC.